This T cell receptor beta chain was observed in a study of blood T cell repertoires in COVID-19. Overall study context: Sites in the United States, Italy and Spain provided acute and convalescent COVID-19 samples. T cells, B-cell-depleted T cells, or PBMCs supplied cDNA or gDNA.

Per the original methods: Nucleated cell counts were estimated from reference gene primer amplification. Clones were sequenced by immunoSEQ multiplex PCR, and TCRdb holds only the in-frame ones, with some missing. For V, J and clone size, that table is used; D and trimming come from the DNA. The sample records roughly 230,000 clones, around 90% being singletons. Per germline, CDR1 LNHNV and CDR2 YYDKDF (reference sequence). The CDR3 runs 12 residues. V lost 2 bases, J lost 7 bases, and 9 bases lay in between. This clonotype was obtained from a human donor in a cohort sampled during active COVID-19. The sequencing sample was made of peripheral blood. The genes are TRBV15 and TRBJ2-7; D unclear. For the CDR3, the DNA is TGTGCCACCAGCAGACACCATGAGGAGCAGTACTTC. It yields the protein CATSRHHEEQYF.